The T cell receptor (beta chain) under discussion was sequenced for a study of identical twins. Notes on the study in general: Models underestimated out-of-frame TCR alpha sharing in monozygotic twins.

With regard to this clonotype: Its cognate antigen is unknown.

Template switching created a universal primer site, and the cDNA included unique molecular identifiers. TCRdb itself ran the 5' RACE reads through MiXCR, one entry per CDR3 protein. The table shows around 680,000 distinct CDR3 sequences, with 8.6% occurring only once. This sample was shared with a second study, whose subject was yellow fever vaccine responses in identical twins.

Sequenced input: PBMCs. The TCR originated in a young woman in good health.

CDR3 bases: TGTGCCAGCAGCTCCCGGGACAGTCTAGAGACCCAGTACTTC. Protein: CASSSRDSLETQYF. The chain is built from TRBV21-1 and TRBJ2-5; no DNA check was done on the table's D call, TRBD1. TRBV21-1 has pseudogene status. The CDR3 runs to 14 residues.